The clone carrying this T cell receptor beta chain was recorded once. Its antigen remains unidentified. This entry is derived from a study of cytomegalovirus exposure and HLA in healthy donors. Whole-study findings and limits: The majority of TCR sequences were rare, yet some public TCRs appeared in many donors. A reported reduction in N-insertions relative to the 666-donor mean was seen in an Asian-associated ancestry cluster in a later analysis. Later, TCR association rates were found to vary by HLA locus, highest for DRB1 and lowest for HLA-C.

PCR involved 60 Vbeta and 13 Jbeta primers. Generated by immunoSEQ multiplex PCR, the TCRdb table keeps only in-frame clones and is missing some. The sample holds 120,000 or so clones, about 80% seen once. Input material: PBMCs. The clonotype was recovered from a man aged 25-45 years in good health and CMV-seropositive.

DNA of the CDR3: TGTGCCAGCCCCCCTAGCGGGGGGCCCACAGATACGCAGTATTTT. Its protein product is CASPPSGGPTDTQYF. The gene calls are TRBV2 and TRBJ2-3; 11 nucleotides agree with TRBD2. The germline CDR1 and CDR2 sequences are SNHLY and FYNNEI. The CDR3 has 15 amino acids. The junction had 6 bases not matched to a gene; V was cut back by 8 bases and J by 2 bases.